These 29 T cell receptor beta chains originate from one sample sequenced in a study of OX40 agonist ivuxolimab in advanced cancers. Produced via immunoSEQ multiplex PCR; TCRdb's table is partial and in-frame only. This repertoire shows around 91,000 clones, 89% found once; its top ten account for 0.15% to 0.2%. The sequencing used CD4+ or CD8+ T cells sorted from blood, collected in a trial of the OX40 agonist ivuxolimab. The receptors were sampled from an adult with an advanced solid tumor such as melanoma, head and neck, liver or kidney cancer.

V and J are TRBV21-1 and TRBJ1-4; TRBD1, as called in the table, went unchecked against the DNA. TRBV21-1 is given as a pseudogene. The CDR3 runs to 20 residues. The CDR3 region is CASSKIPQAKGPATNEKLFF. For the CDR3, the DNA is TGTGCCAGCAGCAAAATCCCCCAGGCAAAGGGGCCGGCAACTAATGAAAAACTGTTTTTT.

By frequency in the sample, this clone is medium-sized. The V and J genes are TRBV7-9 and TRBJ2-3, with D perhaps TRBD1 or TRBD2 (5 bases each). In germline, CDR1 is SEHNR, CDR2 FQNEAQ (reference sequence). The CDR3 length is 13 residues. V was shortened by 6 bases and J by 4 bases, with 11 bases between the two germline ends. The CDR3 protein is CASSPRGPDTQYF. The CDR3 bases are TGTGCCAGCAGTCCTAGGGGACCAGATACGCAGTATTTT.

The J gene is TRBJ1-1, the V gene TRBV28; 8 bases are a match to TRBD1. There are 16 residues in the CDR3. Germline V gene sequence: CDR1 MDHEN, CDR2 SYDVKM. V dropped 7 bases and J dropped 6; count of bases not matched to a gene: 16. The CDR3 loop reads CASTRQGSGKGAEAFF. The CDR3 DNA sequence: TGTGCCAGCACCCGACAGGGGTCGGGTAAGGGCGCTGAAGCTTTCTTT. The full variable domain, its missing parts supplied by reference TRBV28 and TRBJ1-1, is DVKVTQSSRYLVKRTGEKVFLECVQDMDHENMFWYRQDPGLGLRLIYFSYDVKMKEKGDIPEGYSVSREKKERFSLILESASTNQTSMYLCASTRQGSGKGAEAFFGQGTRLTVV.

V usage is TRBV5-1 and J usage is TRBJ2-7; tentative D call: TRBD1 (5 bases). The CDR3 length is 17 residues. The germline V and J ends were trimmed by 0 bases and 4 bases, with 20 bases remaining between them. Germline V gene sequence: CDR1 SGHRS, CDR2 YFSETQ. CDR3 bases: TGCGCCAGCAGCTTGGAGGGGCCCCCTGACAGAGGTTACGAGCAGTACGTC. It yields the protein CASSLEGPPDRGYEQYV.

V and J are TRBV7-9 and TRBJ2-7, with 8 bases identical to TRBD2. The ends lost 1 base at V and 4 bases at J; junction bases unmatched: 9. There are 16 residues in the CDR3. Germline values: CDR1 SEHNR, CDR2 FQNEAQ (reference sequence). CDR3 protein: CASSLGSGGVDYEQYV. The CDR3 DNA reads as TGTGCCAGCAGCTTAGGCAGCGGGGGAGTTGATTACGAGCAGTACGTC.

V gene TRBV18 combines with J gene TRBJ1-6; the match to TRBD1 covers 8 bases. This CDR3 has 17 amino acids. Trimming at V came to 3 bases and at J to 4 bases, leaving 8 bases not matched to a gene. Germline V CDR1 and CDR2: KGHSH, LQKENI. The CDR3 reads CASSPSHGTGYNSPLHF. The CDR3 DNA is TGTGCCAGCTCACCTTCCCACGGGACAGGTTATAATTCACCCCTCCACTTT.

The chain links TRBV5-1 to TRBJ1-1; D possibly corresponds to TRBD1 (5 bases). CDR1 is SGHRS and CDR2 is YFSETQ in the germline V gene. Trimming cost V 4 bases and J 1 base, with 8 bases left between them. The CDR3 has 13 amino acids. DNA for the CDR3: TGCGCCAGCAGCCCTGGGACGAACACTGAAGCTTTCTTT. The encoded protein is CASSPGTNTEAFF. The whole variable domain, remainder taken from reference TRBV5-1 and TRBJ1-1, is KAGVTQTPRYLIKTRGQQVTLSCSPISGHRSVSWYQQTPGQGLQFLFEYFSETQRNKGNFPGRFSGRQFSNSRSEMNVSTLELGDSALYLCASSPGTNTEAFFGQGTRLTVV.

The rearrangement uses TRBV5-1 and TRBJ2-7; TRBD2 might be the D (6 bases). V was clipped by 3 bases and J by 0 bases, with 13 bases between them. Looked up from germline, CDR1 is SGHRS and CDR2 is YFSETQ. The CDR3 is 15 amino acids. CDR3 DNA: TGCGCCAGCAGCTCCATAGCGGCAAGCTCCTACGAGCAGTACTTC. Its translation: CASSSIAASSYEQYF.

The chain employs TRBV7-6 and TRBJ2-5, with D hard to call. CDR3 length: 11 amino acids. V gave up 4 bases and J gave up 1 base, with 1 base separating them. CDR1 SGHVS and CDR2 FNYEAQ come from the germline V gene. The DNA for the CDR3 is TGTGCCAGCAGCTCCCAAGAGACCCAGTACTTC. It yields the protein CASSSQETQYF.

This chain links TRBV18 with TRBJ1-2; the D is unclear. CDR1 KGHSH and CDR2 LQKENI come from the germline V gene. V lost 0 bases to trimming and J lost 4 bases, with 12 bases between them. There are 15 residues in the CDR3. CDR3 loop: CASSPPVGVGYGYTF. The CDR3 nucleotides are TGTGCCAGCTCACCACCGGTCGGGGTCGGCTATGGCTACACCTTC.

This clone was counted a single time. The chain uses TRBV2 and TRBJ1-5, with D unresolved. Germline CDR1 reads SNHLY; CDR2 reads FYNNEI. This CDR3 spans 14 amino acids. V was clipped by 6 bases and J by 0 bases, with 9 bases between them. CDR3 residues: CASRPGYSNQPQHF. CDR3 nucleotide sequence: TGTGCCAGCAGACCAGGCTATAGCAATCAGCCCCAGCATTTT.

This chain connects TRBV5-4 to TRBJ2-7; D is unclear. The CDR3 has 12 amino acids. Germline V lookup: CDR1 SGHNT, CDR2 YYREEE (reference sequence). V shed 1 base and J shed 2 bases, with 4 bases lying between them. The DNA for the CDR3 is TGTGCCAGCAGCTTGAAGACCTACGAGCAGTACGTC. Amino acids: CASSLKTYEQYV.

A single count supports this clone. The gene calls are TRBV7-9 and TRBJ2-2; D is ambiguous. Germline-derived CDR1 and CDR2 are SEHNR and FQNEAQ (reference sequence). Trimming cost V 3 bases and J 3 bases, with 8 bases left between them. CDR3 length: 14 residues. CDR3 sequence: CASSLATDTGELFF. The DNA of the CDR3 is TGTGCCAGCAGCTTGGCGACCGACACCGGGGAGCTGTTTTTT.

CDR3 sequence (DNA): TGTGCCAGCAGCTTAGCCCGACAGGGGGGATTTGGAATGAACACTGAAGCTTTCTTT. This gives the protein CASSLARQGGFGMNTEAFF. The chain carries TRBV7-9 and TRBJ1-1; 9 bases are a match to TRBD1. V gave up 0 bases and J gave up 0 bases; unmatched junction bases: 11. CDR1 and CDR2 from the germline V gene are SEHNR and FQNEAQ (reference sequence). This CDR3 is built from 19 residues.

This sequence joins TRBV5-5 and TRBJ2-3; 9 bases are shared with TRBD2. Per the germline V gene, CDR1 is SGHKS and CDR2 is YYEKEE (reference sequence). The CDR3 loop spans 16 amino acids. V was clipped by 4 bases and J by 0 bases; unmatched bases: 6. Here the CDR3 DNA reads TGTGCCAGCAGCCTAAGACTAGCGGCGAGCACAGATACGCAGTATTTT. Amino acid sequence: CASSLRLAASTDTQYF.

V is TRBV5-1 and J is TRBJ2-6; TRBD2 aligns across 13 bases. CDR1 is SGHRS, CDR2 YFSETQ, per germline. The CDR3 runs to 18 residues. V was clipped by 3 bases and J by 2 bases; unmatched bases: 5. The CDR3 DNA follows: TGCGCCAGCAGCTCCGTCGGACTAGCGGGAGCTGGGGCCAACGTCCTGACTTTC. Protein product: CASSSVGLAGAGANVLTF.

The CDR3 DNA follows: TGTGCCAGTAGACTAGCGGGAAATAATCTCTACAATGAGCAGTTCTTC. The encoded protein is CASRLAGNNLYNEQFF. This rearrangement joins TRBV19 to TRBJ2-1; 10 nucleotides align to TRBD2. The CDR3 covers 16 residues. Germline V gene data show CDR1 as LNHDA and CDR2 as SQIVND (reference sequence). V dropped 6 bases and J dropped 3; count of bases not matched to a gene: 8.

The CDR3 protein is CASSLYGGSGGGETQYF. CDR3 DNA: TGTGCCAGCAGCTTATACGGCGGGAGTGGTGGTGGAGAGACCCAGTACTTC. The chain employs TRBV7-9 and TRBJ2-5; the match to TRBD2 covers 7 bases. Losses at the gene ends were 2 bases for V and 4 bases for J; bases not matched to a gene: 13. Germline V gene data show CDR1 as SEHNR and CDR2 as FQNEAQ (reference sequence). This CDR3 spans 17 amino acids.

DNA of the CDR3: TGCGCCAGCAGCCAAGCGGCACTGACAAATCAGCCCCAGCATTTT. Translation gives CASSQAALTNQPQHF. V and J are TRBV4-1 and TRBJ1-5; D remains unclear. Germline V lookup: CDR1 MGHRA, CDR2 YSYEKL. The CDR3 runs 15 residues. Trimming left V 1 base short and J 4 bases short, with 11 bases between.

The chain uses TRBV6-6 and TRBJ2-3; TRBD2 matches at 7 bases. The germline CDR1 and CDR2 sequences are MNHNY and SVGAGI (reference sequence). After removal of 10 bases from V and 7 bases from J, the junction contained 14 bases not matched to a gene. The CDR3 covers 14 residues. CDR3 coding DNA: TGTGCCACCATACTAGCGACCATATTTAATACGCAGTATTTT. This encodes CATILATIFNTQYF.

The chain employs TRBV19 and TRBJ2-3, with D perhaps TRBD2 (5 bases). This CDR3 is 15 amino acids long. Germline V lookup: CDR1 LNHDA, CDR2 SQIVND (reference sequence). Between the trimmed V and J ends, which lost 5 bases and 0 bases, there was a span of 12 bases. CDR3 amino acids: CASSPLAVSTDTQYF. The CDR3 DNA reads TGTGCCAGTAGTCCTCTAGCCGTTAGCACAGATACGCAGTATTTT.

This clone has just a few counts. The chain is built from TRBV6-5 and TRBJ1-6; 9 bases agree with TRBD1. The CDR3 has 15 residues. The germline gives CDR1 MNHEY, CDR2 SVGAGI. Trimming at V came to 4 bases and at J to 7 bases, leaving 5 bases not matched to a gene. CDR3 sequence: CASSSDDRGNSPLHF. The CDR3 nucleotides read TGTGCCAGCAGTTCGGATGACAGGGGGAATTCACCCCTCCACTTT.

V gene TRBV5-1 combines with J gene TRBJ2-5; TRBD2 agrees at 9 bases. Germline CDR1 and CDR2: SGHRS and YFSETQ. The junction had 4 bases not matched to a gene; V was cut back by 2 bases and J by 5 bases. There are 14 residues in the CDR3. The CDR3 region is CASSFNSGGETQYF. As DNA, the CDR3 is TGCGCCAGCAGCTTTAATAGCGGGGGTGAGACCCAGTACTTC.

The V gene is TRBV9, the J gene TRBJ2-3; possibly TRBD1 or TRBD2 for D (5 bases each). The CDR3 runs 15 residues. Germline CDR1 reads SGDLS; CDR2 reads YYNGEE. V gave up 3 bases and J gave up 6 bases, with 17 bases separating them. CDR3: CASSANGAREDTQYF. DNA for the CDR3: TGTGCCAGCAGCGCCAACGGGGCCCGTGAGGATACGCAGTATTTT.

The table lists this clone with a count of one. CDR3 nucleotide sequence: TGTGCCAGCAGCCTGGGACAGGGGTACTACGAGCAGTACGTC. This sequence encodes CASSLGQGYYEQYV. This chain connects TRBV5-4 to TRBJ2-7, with TRBD1 matching 10 bases. V was pared by 4 bases and J by 3 bases, with 4 bases of the junction left unmatched. Germline lookup yields CDR1 SGHNT and CDR2 YYREEE (reference sequence). The CDR3 runs to 14 residues.

CDR3 loop: CASSPGVDTQYF. The CDR3 DNA follows: TGTGCCAGCTCACCAGGCGTAGATACGCAGTATTTT. This sequence joins TRBV18 and TRBJ2-3, with D hard to call. V was pared by 2 bases and J by 5 bases, with 5 bases between. Germline CDR1 is KGHSH and CDR2 is LQKENI. The CDR3 has 12 amino acids.

The chain has TRBV18 and TRBJ2-2, with D maybe TRBD1 (6 bases). Germline V lookup: CDR1 KGHSH, CDR2 LQKENI. The CDR3 is 17 amino acids. V lost 4 bases, J lost 0 bases, and 15 bases lay in between. CDR3 amino acids: CASSRPGAGPNTGELFF. CDR3 nucleotides: TGTGCCAGCTCACGTCCAGGGGCGGGTCCGAACACCGGGGAGCTGTTTTTT.

The chain uses TRBV10-3 and TRBJ2-7; 9 bases line up with TRBD1. Germline V gene lookup returns CDR1 ENHRY and CDR2 SYGVKD. The CDR3 totals 13 residues. The trim removed 6 bases at V and 3 bases at J, leaving 3 bases unmatched. The CDR3 loop is CAISGTGLYEQYF. DNA of the CDR3: TGTGCCATCAGCGGGACAGGGCTCTACGAGCAGTACTTC.

This clone was seen just once. J is TRBJ2-3 and V is TRBV2, with 11 bases fitting TRBD1. The CDR3 loop spans 14 amino acids. The trim removed 6 bases at V and 6 bases at J, leaving 5 bases unmatched. Germline assignment: CDR1 SNHLY and CDR2 FYNNEI. CDR3 region: CASRRGQGADTQYF. Written as DNA, the CDR3 is TGTGCCAGCAGACGTGGACAGGGGGCGGATACGCAGTATTTT.